The source of this TCR beta chain is a study of identical twins. Study observations and caveats: Whereas memory repertoires showed no such difference, abundant cord blood beta clonotypes carried fewer insertions. For monozygotic twins, models underestimated out-of-frame TCR alpha sharing.

This CDR3 has 13 residues. Germline-derived CDR1 and CDR2 are MNHEY and SMNVEV (reference sequence). V gave up 2 bases and J gave up 2 bases, with 5 bases separating them. With no exceptions, donors were healthy Caucasians. TCRdb passed the 5' RACE reads through MiXCR, listing each CDR3 protein once. The sample holds some 460,000 distinct CDR3 sequences, 12% to 15% seen once. This clonotype turned up a few times. Antigen: not known. These sequences were also reported in another study, on yellow fever vaccine responses in identical twins. That study adds: Convergence reportedly seemed to mark part of the twins' vaccine T cell response, with personalization marking the rest.

The TCR originated in a woman in her late teens or twenties in good health. The sample taken for sequencing was CD4+ T cells sorted from blood. J is TRBJ2-3 and V is TRBV27; D remains ambiguous. CDR3 residues: CASSLTYTDTQYF. The CDR3 nucleotides read TGTGCCAGCAGTTTAACCTACACAGATACGCAGTATTTT.